This T cell receptor (beta chain) emerged from a study of blood T cell repertoires in COVID-19. V shed 5 bases and J shed 5 bases, with 18 bases lying between them. Germline V gives CDR1 SGHDN, CDR2 FVKESK. CDR3 length equals 15 residues. The assay was immunoSEQ multiplex PCR, and TCRdb's table has in-frame clones only and misses some. The sample gives 35,000 to 50,000 clones, 70% to 90% of which show up once; 15% is in the top ten. This TCR derives from a man aged 70 or older with active COVID-19. The rearrangement links TRBV14 to TRBJ1-1; the D is unclear. Sequenced input: peripheral blood. CDR3 sequence (DNA): TGTGCCAGCAGCGCTAGATACATCGGTGGTACTGAAGCTTTCTTT. Protein product: CASSARYIGGTEAFF.